This TCR beta chain was sequenced in a study of blood T cell repertoires in COVID-19. Study overall: The analysed material was cDNA or gDNA that came from T cells, B-cell-depleted T cells, or PBMCs.

The CDR3 runs to 15 residues. CDR1 is MNHEY, CDR2 SVGAGI, per germline. With 6 bases clipped from V and 3 bases from J, the junction kept 5 bases outside the gene matches. Original processing notes: Amplification of reference gene primers was used by the study to estimate nucleated cell counts. Repertoires were generated with immunoSEQ multiplex PCR, while TCRdb's copy carries only in-frame clones and drops some. The V and J calls and clone size were taken over from that table, and D and trimming were inferred from the DNA. The table shows roughly 100,000 clones, with under 95% occurring only once. The TCR originated in a woman between 45 and 60 years old in a cohort sampled during active COVID-19. The chain recombines TRBV6-5 with TRBJ1-5, with TRBD1 matching over 10 bases. The sample taken for sequencing was peripheral blood. This CDR3 is CASSMGQGNNQPQHF. DNA of the CDR3: TGTGCCAGCAGCATGGGACAGGGGAACAATCAGCCCCAGCATTTT.